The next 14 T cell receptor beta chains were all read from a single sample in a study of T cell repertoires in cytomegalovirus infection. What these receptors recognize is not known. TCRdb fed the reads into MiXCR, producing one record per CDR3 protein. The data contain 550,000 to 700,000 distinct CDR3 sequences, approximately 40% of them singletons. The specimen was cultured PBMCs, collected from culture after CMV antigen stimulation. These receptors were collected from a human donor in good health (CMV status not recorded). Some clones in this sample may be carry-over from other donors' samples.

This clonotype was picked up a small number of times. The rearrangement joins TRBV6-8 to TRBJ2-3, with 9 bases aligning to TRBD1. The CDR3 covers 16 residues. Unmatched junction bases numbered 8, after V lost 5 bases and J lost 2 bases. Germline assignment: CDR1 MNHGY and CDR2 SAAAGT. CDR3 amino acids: CASSPDGTGFTDTQYF. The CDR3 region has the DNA TGTGCCAGCAGTCCAGACGGGACAGGGTTCACAGATACGCAGTATTTT.

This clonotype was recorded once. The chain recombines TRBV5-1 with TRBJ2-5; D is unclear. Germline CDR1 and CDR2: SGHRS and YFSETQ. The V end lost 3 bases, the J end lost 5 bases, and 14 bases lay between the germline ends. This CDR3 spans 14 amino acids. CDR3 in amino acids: CASSSFSQAETQYF. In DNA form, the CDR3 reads TGCGCCAGCAGCTCGTTTTCCCAGGCGGAGACCCAGTACTTC.

DNA of the CDR3: TGTGCCAGCAGCCCGGACCGAAATTTGAACACTGAAGCTTTCTTT. Translation gives CASSPDRNLNTEAFF. The genes are TRBV5-4 and TRBJ1-1; D call uncertain. The CDR3 extends over 15 amino acids. V was cut by 4 bases and J by 0 bases, with 13 bases left in between. CDR1 and CDR2 from the germline V gene are SGHNT and YYREEE (reference sequence).

This CDR3 is CASSFQPLNTGELFF. The DNA of the CDR3 is TGTGCCAGCAGCTTTCAACCGTTGAACACCGGGGAGCTGTTTTTT. The gene calls are TRBV7-2 and TRBJ2-2; D is ambiguous. Germline V gene sequence: CDR1 SGHTA, CDR2 FQGNSA. The germline V and J ends were trimmed by 3 bases and 1 base, with 9 bases remaining between them. This CDR3 has 15 amino acids.

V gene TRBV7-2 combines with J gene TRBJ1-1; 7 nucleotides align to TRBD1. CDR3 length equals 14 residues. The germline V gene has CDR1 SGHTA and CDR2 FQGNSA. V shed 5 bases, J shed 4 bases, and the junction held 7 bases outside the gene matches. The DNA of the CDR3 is TGTGCCAGCAGCCGATCCGGGACAGCCACTGAAGCTTTCTTT. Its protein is CASSRSGTATEAFF.

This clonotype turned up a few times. Written as DNA, the CDR3 is TGTGCCAGCAGCCAGAGCAGAGAAGCTTTCTTT. Residues: CASSQSREAFF. The V and J genes are TRBV7-2 and TRBJ1-1; D gene uncertain. Deletions cut 5 bases from V and 8 bases from J, with 9 bases between. The CDR3 runs to 11 residues. From germline, CDR1 is SGHTA and CDR2 FQGNSA.

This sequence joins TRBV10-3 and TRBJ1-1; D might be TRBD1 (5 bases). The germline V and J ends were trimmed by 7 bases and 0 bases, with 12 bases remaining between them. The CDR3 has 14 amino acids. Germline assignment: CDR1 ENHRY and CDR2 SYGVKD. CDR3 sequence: CAITTTEMNTEAFF. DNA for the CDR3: TGTGCCATCACCACGACAGAGATGAACACTGAAGCTTTCTTT.

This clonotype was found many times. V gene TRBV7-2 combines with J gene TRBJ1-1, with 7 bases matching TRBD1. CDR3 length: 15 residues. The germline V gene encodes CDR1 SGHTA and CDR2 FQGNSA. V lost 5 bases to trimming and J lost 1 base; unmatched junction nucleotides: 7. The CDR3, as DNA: TGTGCCAGCAGCCTCCGACAGGGCCCGAACACTGAAGCTTTCTTT. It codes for CASSLRQGPNTEAFF.

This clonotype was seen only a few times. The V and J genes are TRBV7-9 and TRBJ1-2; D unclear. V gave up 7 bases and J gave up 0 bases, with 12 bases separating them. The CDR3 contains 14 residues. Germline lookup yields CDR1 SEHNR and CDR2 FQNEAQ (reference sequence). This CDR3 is CASTSPLPNYGYTF. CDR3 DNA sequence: TGTGCCAGCACCTCCCCGCTGCCTAACTATGGCTACACCTTC. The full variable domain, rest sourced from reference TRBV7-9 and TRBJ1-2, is DTGVSQNPRHKITKRGQNVTFRCDPISEHNRLYWYRQTLGQGPEFLTYFQNEAQLEKSRLLSDRFSAERPKGSFSTLEIQRTEQGDSAMYLCASTSPLPNYGYTFGSGTRLTVV.

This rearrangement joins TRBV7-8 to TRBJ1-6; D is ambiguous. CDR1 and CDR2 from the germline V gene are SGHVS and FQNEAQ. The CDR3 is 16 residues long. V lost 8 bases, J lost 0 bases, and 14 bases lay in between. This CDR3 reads CASRVGRSSYNSPLHF. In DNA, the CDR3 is TGTGCCAGCCGGGTCGGGAGGAGCTCCTATAATTCACCCCTCCACTTT.

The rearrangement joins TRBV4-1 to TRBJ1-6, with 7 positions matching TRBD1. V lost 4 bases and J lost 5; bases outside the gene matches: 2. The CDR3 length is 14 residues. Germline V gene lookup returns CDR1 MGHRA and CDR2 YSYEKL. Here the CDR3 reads CASSRQGDNSPLHF. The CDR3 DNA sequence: TGCGCCAGCAGCCGACAGGGAGATAATTCACCCCTCCACTTT.

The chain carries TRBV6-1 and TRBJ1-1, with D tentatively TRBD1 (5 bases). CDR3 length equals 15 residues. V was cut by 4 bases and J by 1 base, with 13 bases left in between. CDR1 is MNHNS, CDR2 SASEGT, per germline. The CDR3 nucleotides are TGTGCCAGCAGTGCCCGGGGCAGCGGGAACACTGAAGCTTTCTTT. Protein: CASSARGSGNTEAFF.

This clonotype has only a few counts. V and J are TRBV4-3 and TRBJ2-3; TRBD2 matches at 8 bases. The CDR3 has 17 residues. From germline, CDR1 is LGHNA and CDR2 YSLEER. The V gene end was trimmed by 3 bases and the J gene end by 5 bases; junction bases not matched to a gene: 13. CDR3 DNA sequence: TGCGCCAGCAGCCAGGGGACCGGGACTAGGGGACGAGATACGCAGTATTTT. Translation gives CASSQGTGTRGRDTQYF.

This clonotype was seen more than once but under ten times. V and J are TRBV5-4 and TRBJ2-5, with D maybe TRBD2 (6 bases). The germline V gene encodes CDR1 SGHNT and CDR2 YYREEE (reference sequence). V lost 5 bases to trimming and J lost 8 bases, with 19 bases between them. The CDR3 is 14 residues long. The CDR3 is CASSLNRGIITQYF. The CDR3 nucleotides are TGTGCCAGCAGTTTAAATCGGGGGATAATAACCCAGTACTTC.